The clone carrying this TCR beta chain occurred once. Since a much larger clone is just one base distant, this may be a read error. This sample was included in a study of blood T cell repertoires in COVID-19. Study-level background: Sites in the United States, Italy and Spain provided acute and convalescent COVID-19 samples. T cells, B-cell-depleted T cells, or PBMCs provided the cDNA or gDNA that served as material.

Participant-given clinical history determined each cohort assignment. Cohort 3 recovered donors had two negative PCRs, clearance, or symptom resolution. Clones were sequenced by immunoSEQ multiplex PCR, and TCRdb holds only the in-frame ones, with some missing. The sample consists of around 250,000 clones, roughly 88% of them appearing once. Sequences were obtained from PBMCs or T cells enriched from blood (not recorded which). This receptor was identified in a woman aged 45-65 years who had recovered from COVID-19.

The CDR3 here is CASRDGTSGSNEQFF. The CDR3 region has the DNA TGTGCCAGCAGAGACGGGACTAGCGGGAGCAATGAGCAGTTCTTC. The V and J genes are TRBV2 and TRBJ2-1, with 14 positions matching TRBD2. After removal of 6 bases from V and 6 bases from J, the junction contained 4 bases not matched to a gene. Per germline, CDR1 SNHLY and CDR2 FYNNEI. CDR3 length: 15 residues.